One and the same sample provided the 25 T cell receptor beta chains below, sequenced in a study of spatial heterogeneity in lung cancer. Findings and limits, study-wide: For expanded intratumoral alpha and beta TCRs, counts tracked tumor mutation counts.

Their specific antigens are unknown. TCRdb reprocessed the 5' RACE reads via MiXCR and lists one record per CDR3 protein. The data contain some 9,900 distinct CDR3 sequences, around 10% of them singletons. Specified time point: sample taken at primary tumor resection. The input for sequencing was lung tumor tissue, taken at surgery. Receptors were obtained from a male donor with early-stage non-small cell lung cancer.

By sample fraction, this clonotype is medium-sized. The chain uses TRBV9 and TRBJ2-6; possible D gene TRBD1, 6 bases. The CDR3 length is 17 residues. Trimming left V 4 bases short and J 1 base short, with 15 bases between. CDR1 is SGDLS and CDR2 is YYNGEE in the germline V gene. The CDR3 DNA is TGTGCCAGCAGCACCCAACCAGGGGCGTCTGGGGCCAACGTCCTGACTTTC. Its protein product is CASSTQPGASGANVLTF.

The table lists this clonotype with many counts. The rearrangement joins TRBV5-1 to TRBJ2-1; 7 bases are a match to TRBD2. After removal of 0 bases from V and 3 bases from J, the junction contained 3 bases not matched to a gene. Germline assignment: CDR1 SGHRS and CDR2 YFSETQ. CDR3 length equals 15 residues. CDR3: CASSLVAGDYNEQFF. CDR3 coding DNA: TGCGCCAGCAGCTTGGTTGCGGGAGACTACAATGAGCAGTTCTTC.

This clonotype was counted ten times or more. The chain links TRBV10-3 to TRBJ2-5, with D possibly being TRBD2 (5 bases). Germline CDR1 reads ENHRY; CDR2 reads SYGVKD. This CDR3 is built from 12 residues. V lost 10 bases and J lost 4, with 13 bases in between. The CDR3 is CATEGEGETQYF. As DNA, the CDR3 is TGTGCCACCGAGGGTGAAGGAGAGACCCAGTACTTC.

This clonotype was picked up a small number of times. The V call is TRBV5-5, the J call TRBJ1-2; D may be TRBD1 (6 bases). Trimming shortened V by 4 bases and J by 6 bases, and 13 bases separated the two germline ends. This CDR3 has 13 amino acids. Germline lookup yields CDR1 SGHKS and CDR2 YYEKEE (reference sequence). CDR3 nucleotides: TGTGCCAGCAGCCACGGACAGTATAATGGCTACACCTTC. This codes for CASSHGQYNGYTF.

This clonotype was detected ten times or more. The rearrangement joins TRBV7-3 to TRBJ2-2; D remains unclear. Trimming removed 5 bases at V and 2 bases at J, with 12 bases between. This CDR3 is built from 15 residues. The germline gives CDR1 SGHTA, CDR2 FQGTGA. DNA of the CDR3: TGTGCCAGCAGCCCCAATCCGGATAACACCGGGGAGCTGTTTTTT. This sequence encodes CASSPNPDNTGELFF.

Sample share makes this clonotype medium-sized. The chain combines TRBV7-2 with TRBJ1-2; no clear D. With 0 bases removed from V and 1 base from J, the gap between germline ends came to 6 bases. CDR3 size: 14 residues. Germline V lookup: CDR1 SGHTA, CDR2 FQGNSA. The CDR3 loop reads CASSLAAVNYGYTF. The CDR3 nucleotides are TGTGCCAGCAGCTTAGCGGCTGTTAACTATGGCTACACCTTC.

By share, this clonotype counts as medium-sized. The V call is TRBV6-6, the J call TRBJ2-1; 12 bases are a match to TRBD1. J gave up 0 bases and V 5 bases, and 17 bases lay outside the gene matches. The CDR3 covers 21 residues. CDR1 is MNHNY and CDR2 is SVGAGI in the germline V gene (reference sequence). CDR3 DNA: TGTGCCAGCAGTCCCTACCTGCCCCGGGACAGGGGGCACAGCTCCTACAATGAGCAGTTCTTC. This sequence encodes CASSPYLPRDRGHSSYNEQFF.

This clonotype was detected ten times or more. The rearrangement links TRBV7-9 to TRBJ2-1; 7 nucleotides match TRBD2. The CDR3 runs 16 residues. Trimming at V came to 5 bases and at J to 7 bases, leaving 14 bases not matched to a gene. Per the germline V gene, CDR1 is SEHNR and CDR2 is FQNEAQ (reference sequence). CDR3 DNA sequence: TGTGCCAGCAGCCTCACTAGCGCTGGGAGGGCAAATGAGCAGTTCTTC. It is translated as CASSLTSAGRANEQFF.

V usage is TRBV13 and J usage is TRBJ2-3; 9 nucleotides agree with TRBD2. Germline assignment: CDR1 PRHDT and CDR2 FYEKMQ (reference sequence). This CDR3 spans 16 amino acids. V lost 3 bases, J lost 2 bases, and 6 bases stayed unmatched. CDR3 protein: CASSFSLAGPTDTQYF. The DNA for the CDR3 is TGTGCCAGCAGCTTCTCTCTAGCGGGGCCCACAGATACGCAGTATTTT.

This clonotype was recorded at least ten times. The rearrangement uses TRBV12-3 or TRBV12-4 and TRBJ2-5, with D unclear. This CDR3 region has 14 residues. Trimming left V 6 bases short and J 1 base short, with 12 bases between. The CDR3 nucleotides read TGTGCCAGCAGCCTCGACTCACTCCAAGAGACCCAGTACTTC. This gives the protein CASSLDSLQETQYF.

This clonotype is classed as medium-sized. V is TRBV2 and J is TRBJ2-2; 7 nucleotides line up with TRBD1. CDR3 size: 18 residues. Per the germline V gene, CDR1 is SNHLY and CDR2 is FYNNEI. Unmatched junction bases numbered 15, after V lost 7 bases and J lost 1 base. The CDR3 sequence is CASIRQGSSRQNTGELFF. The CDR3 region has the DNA TGTGCCAGCATTCGACAGGGTTCTAGCCGTCAGAACACCGGGGAGCTGTTTTTT.

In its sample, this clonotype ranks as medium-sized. The CDR3 region has the DNA TGTGCCAGCAGTCGGACCGGGACAGGGAATCAGCCCCAGCATTTT. As protein: CASSRTGTGNQPQHF. The rearrangement joins TRBV6-5 to TRBJ1-5; 9 positions agree with TRBD1. There are 15 residues in the CDR3. Losses at the gene ends were 5 bases for V and 4 bases for J; bases not matched to a gene: 6. CDR1 and CDR2 (germline): MNHEY, SVGAGI.

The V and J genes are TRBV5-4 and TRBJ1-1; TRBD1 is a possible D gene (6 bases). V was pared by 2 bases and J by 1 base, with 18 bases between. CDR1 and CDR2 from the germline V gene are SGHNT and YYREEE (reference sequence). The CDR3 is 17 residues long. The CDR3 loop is CASSFWGASPANTEAFF. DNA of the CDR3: TGTGCCAGCAGCTTTTGGGGGGCCTCACCGGCGAACACTGAAGCTTTCTTT. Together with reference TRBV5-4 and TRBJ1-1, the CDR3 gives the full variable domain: ETGVTQSPTHLIKTRGQQVTLRCSSQSGHNTVSWYQQALGQGPQFIFQYYREEENGRGNFPPRFSGLQFPNYSSELNVNALELDDSALYLCASSFWGASPANTEAFFGQGTRLTVV.

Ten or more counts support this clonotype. The CDR3 spells CASSVGTMQETQYF. Written as DNA, the CDR3 is TGTGCCAGCAGCGTAGGGACGATGCAAGAGACCCAGTACTTC. The chain is built from TRBV9 and TRBJ2-5, with unresolved D. The CDR3 length is 14 residues. CDR1 is SGDLS, CDR2 YYNGEE, per germline. V gave up 0 bases and J gave up 2 bases, with 8 bases separating them.

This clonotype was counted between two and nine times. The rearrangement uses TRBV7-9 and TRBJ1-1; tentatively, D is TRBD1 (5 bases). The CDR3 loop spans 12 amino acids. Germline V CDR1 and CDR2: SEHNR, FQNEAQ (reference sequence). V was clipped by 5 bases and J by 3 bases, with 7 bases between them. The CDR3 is CASSQGDTEAFF. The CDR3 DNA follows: TGTGCCAGCAGCCAAGGGGACACTGAAGCTTTCTTT.

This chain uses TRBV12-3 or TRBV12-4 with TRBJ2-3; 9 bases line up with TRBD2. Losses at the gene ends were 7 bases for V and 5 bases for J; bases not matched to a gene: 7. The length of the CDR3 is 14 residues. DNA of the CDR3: TGTGCCAGCACAGCGGGAGGACGGAAAGATACGCAGTATTTT. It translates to CASTAGGRKDTQYF.

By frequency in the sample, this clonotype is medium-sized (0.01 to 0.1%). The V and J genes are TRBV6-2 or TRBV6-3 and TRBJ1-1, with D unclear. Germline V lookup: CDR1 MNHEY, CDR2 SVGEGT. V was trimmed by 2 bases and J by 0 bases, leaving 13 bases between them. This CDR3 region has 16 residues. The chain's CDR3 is CASSYPADTMNTEAFF. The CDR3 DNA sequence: TGTGCCAGCAGTTACCCCGCCGACACTATGAACACTGAAGCTTTCTTT.

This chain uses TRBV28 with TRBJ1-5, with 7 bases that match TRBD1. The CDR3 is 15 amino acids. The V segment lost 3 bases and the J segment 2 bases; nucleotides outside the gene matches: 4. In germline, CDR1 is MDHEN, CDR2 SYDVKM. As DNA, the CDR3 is TGTGCCAGCAGTTTGACAGGGCAGGGCAATCAGCCCCAGCATTTT. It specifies CASSLTGQGNQPQHF.

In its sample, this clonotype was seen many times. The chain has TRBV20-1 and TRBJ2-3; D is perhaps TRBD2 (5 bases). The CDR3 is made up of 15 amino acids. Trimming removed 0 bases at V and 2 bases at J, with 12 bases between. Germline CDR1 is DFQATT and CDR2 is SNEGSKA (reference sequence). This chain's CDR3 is CSARDPQRPTDTQYF. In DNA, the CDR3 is TGCAGTGCTAGAGATCCCCAGCGGCCCACAGATACGCAGTATTTT.

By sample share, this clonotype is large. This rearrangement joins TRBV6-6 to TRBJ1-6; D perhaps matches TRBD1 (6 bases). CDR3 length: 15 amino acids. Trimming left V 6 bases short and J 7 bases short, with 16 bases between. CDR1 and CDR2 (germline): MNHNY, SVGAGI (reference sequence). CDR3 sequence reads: CASSPPITGNSPLHF. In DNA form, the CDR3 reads TGTGCCAGCAGCCCACCTATAACAGGGAATTCACCCCTCCACTTT.

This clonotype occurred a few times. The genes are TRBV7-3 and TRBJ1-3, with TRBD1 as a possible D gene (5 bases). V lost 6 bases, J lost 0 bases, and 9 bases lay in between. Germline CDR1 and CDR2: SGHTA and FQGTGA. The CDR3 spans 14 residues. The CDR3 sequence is CASSPGLSGNTIYF. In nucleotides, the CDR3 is TGTGCCAGCAGTCCGGGGCTCTCTGGAAACACCATATATTTT. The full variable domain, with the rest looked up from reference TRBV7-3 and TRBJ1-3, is GAGVSQTPSNKVTEKGKYVELRCDPISGHTALYWYRQSLGQGPEFLIYFQGTGAADDSGLPNDRFFAVRPEGSVSTLKIQRTERGDSAVYLCASSPGLSGNTIYFGEGSWLTVV.

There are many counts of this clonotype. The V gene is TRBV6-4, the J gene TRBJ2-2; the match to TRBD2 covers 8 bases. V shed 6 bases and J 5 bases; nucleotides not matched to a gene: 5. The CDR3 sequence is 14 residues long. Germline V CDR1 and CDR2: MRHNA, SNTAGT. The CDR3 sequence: CASRRGALTGELFF. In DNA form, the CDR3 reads TGTGCCAGCAGGCGGGGGGCGTTGACCGGGGAGCTGTTTTTT.

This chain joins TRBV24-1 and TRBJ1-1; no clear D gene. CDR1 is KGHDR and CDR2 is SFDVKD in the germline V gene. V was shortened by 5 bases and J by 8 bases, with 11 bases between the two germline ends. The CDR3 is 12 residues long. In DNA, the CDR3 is TGTGCCACCAGTGGGGCCTCGACCGAAGCTTTCTTT. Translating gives CATSGASTEAFF.

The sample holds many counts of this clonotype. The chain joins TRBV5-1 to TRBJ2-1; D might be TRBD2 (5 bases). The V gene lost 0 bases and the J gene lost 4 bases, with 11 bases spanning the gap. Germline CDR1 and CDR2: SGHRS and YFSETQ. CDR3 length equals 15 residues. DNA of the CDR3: TGCGCCAGCAGCTTGGAGCGGTCCTCTTACAATGAGCAGTTCTTC. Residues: CASSLERSSYNEQFF.

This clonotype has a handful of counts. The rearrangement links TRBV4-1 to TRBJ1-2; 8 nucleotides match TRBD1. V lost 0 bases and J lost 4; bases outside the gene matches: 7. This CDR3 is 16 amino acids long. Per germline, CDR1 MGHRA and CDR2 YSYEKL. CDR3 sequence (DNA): TGCGCCAGCAGCCAAGACCAGGACAGGGATAGCTATGGCTACACCTTC. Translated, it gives CASSQDQDRDSYGYTF.